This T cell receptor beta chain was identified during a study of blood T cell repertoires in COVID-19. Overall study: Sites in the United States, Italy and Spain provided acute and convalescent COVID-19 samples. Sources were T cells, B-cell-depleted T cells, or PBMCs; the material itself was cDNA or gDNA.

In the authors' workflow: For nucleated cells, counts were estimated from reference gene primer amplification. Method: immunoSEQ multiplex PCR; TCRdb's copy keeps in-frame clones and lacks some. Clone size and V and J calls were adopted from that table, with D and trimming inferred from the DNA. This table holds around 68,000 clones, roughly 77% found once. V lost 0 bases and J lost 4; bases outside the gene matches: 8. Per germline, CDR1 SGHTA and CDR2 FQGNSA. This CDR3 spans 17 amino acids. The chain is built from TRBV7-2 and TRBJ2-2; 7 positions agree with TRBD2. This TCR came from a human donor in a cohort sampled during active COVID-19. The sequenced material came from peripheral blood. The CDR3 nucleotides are TGTGCCAGCAGCTTAGCCCCCGGACTAGACCCCACCGGGGAGCTGTTTTTT. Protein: CASSLAPGLDPTGELFF.